Here is one T cell receptor (beta chain) with its context. This CDR3 has 14 amino acids. Trimming at V came to 1 base and at J to 9 bases, leaving 3 bases not matched to a gene. Germline assignment: CDR1 MGHDK and CDR2 SYGVNS. Generated by immunoSEQ multiplex PCR, the TCRdb table keeps only in-frame clones and is missing some. Of about 94,000 clones listed, approximately 91% are singletons. This sample is drawn from a study of T cell responses to AZD1222 COVID-19 vaccine. The input for sequencing was peripheral blood, taken on day 0 of AZD1222 vaccination. The sequence was collected from an adult in good health. The V call is TRBV25-1, the J call TRBJ1-6; TRBD1 matches 7 bases. The CDR3 nucleotides read TGTGCCAGCAGTGAATCAGGGGGTCTTTCACCCCTCCACTTT. Translation: CASSESGGLSPLHF.